Below are 2 T cell receptor beta chains sequenced from a single sample in a study of blood T cell repertoires in COVID-19. Assay: immunoSEQ multiplex PCR; the TCRdb copy retains only in-frame clones and omits some. Among a few hundred thousand clones listed, around 90% were seen once. The sample was PBMCs or T cells enriched from blood (not recorded which). These receptors came from a young woman with acute COVID-19.

The rearrangement links TRBV12-3 or TRBV12-4 to TRBJ2-5; no firm D call. V lost 2 bases and J lost 4, with 5 bases in between. This CDR3 has 12 residues. The CDR3 reads CASSLFRETQYF. CDR3 nucleotides: TGTGCCAGCAGTTTATTCCGAGAGACCCAGTACTTC.

This chain links TRBV11-1 with TRBJ2-7, with 8 bases aligning to TRBD1. The germline gives CDR1 SGHAT, CDR2 FQDESV (reference sequence). The CDR3 length is 15 residues. The J segment lost 3 bases and the V segment lost 4 bases, leaving 8 bases of the junction unmatched. Here the CDR3 reads CASSSRTGNYYEQYF. The CDR3 DNA reads TGTGCCAGCAGCTCCAGGACAGGGAACTACTACGAGCAGTACTTC.